This passage covers 31 T cell receptor beta chains from one sample sequenced in a study of T cells in Graves' hyperthyroidism and ophthalmopathy. Using RNA transcripts as the source, TCR beta CDR3 regions were amplified. RT-PCR in the first round (using the HTBI primer set) targeted the TCR CDR3. TCRdb used MiXCR to reprocess the multiplex PCR reads, holding one entry per CDR3 protein. Of fewer than 850,000 distinct CDR3 sequences in the sample, around 16% were seen once. Input material: blood. The receptor set was obtained from a man between 50 and 59 years old with Graves' hyperthyroidism.

This clonotype was detected ten times or more. V gene TRBV2 combines with J gene TRBJ1-1; 7 bases agree with TRBD1. Germline CDR1 is SNHLY and CDR2 is FYNNEI. The V gene end was trimmed by 6 bases and the J gene end by 1 base; junction bases not matched to a gene: 8. This CDR3 has 15 residues. CDR3 sequence reads: CASSPIRTGNTEAFF. The CDR3 coding sequence is TGTGCCAGCAGCCCTATCAGGACAGGGAACACTGAAGCTTTCTTT.

Many counts were recorded for this clonotype. J is TRBJ1-6 and V is TRBV27; 8 bases map to TRBD1. J was trimmed by 10 bases and V by 1 base; bases with no gene match: 15. Germline loops: CDR1 MNHEY, CDR2 SMNVEV (reference sequence). This CDR3 contains 18 residues. The CDR3 spells CASSLYGWTGTDGSPLHF. CDR3 sequence (DNA): TGTGCCAGCAGTTTATATGGATGGACAGGGACGGATGGGTCACCCCTCCACTTT.

This clonotype has a count of ten or more. The V gene is TRBV27, the J gene TRBJ2-3, with 14 bases identical to TRBD2. Germline CDR1 MNHEY, CDR2 SMNVEV (reference sequence). The CDR3 totals 20 residues. V trimming: 5 bases; J trimming: 1 base; junction bases outside the gene matches: 14. The CDR3 DNA is TGTGCCAGCAGTACCCTCACGGGACTAGCGGGAGTGGACGGCACAGATACGCAGTATTTT. This encodes CASSTLTGLAGVDGTDTQYF.

This clonotype was detected ten times or more. This sequence joins TRBV27 and TRBJ2-7, with 10 nucleotides matching TRBD2. V was pared by 5 bases and J by 2 bases, with 12 bases of the junction left unmatched. The CDR3 sequence is 17 residues long. Germline lookup yields CDR1 MNHEY and CDR2 SMNVEV (reference sequence). The CDR3 loop reads CASSRFSSGSLAYEQYF. CDR3 bases: TGTGCCAGCAGTCGTTTTTCTAGCGGGAGTTTGGCCTACGAGCAGTACTTC.

This clonotype came up many times. The gene calls are TRBV2 and TRBJ1-2; 10 bases agree with TRBD1. This CDR3 region has 14 residues. With V trimmed by 6 bases and J by 7 bases, 8 bases remained unmatched. Germline CDR1 SNHLY, CDR2 FYNNEI. CDR3 loop: CASSPGQGFFGYTF. CDR3 in DNA: TGTGCCAGCAGCCCGGGACAGGGGTTTTTTGGCTACACCTTC. The full variable domain, in which reference TRBV2 and TRBJ1-2 provide the parts outside the CDR3, is EPEVTQTPSHQVTQMGQEVILRCVPISNHLYFYWYRQILGQKVEFLVSFYNNEISEKSEIFDDQFSVERPDGSNFTLKIRSTKLEDSAMYFCASSPGQGFFGYTFGSGTRLTVV.

The chain couples TRBV7-2 to TRBJ1-4; D perhaps matches TRBD1 (6 bases). Germline values: CDR1 SGHTA, CDR2 FQGNSA. The CDR3 length is 13 residues. V was clipped by 6 bases and J by 3 bases, with 8 bases between them. CDR3 in amino acids: CASRRGANEKLFF. The CDR3 coding sequence is TGTGCCAGCAGAAGGGGGGCTAATGAAAAACTGTTTTTT. The full variable domain, in which reference TRBV7-2 and TRBJ1-4 provide the parts outside the CDR3, is GAGVSQSPSNKVTEKGKDVELRCDPISGHTALYWYRQSLGQGLEFLIYFQGNSAPDKSGLPSDRFSAERTGGSVSTLTIQRTQQEDSAVYLCASRRGANEKLFFGSGTQLSVL.

This clonotype was detected a few times. The CDR3 bases are TGTGCCAGCAGTTTACGAGGGAACGATGAGCAGTTCTTC. Protein sequence: CASSLRGNDEQFF. This sequence joins TRBV28 and TRBJ2-1, with D perhaps matching TRBD2 (5 bases). Germline values: CDR1 MDHEN, CDR2 SYDVKM. The CDR3 totals 13 residues. Trimming stripped 2 bases from V and 8 bases from J, with 10 bases between.

The sample holds many counts of this clonotype. The chain carries TRBV27 and TRBJ2-1, with D tentatively TRBD1 or TRBD2 (5 bases each). Trimming removed 5 bases from V and 12 bases from J, with 17 bases in between. This CDR3 has 13 amino acids. The germline gives CDR1 MNHEY, CDR2 SMNVEV (reference sequence). The CDR3 loop reads CASSPGRSIRQFF. The CDR3 DNA reads TGTGCCAGCAGTCCGGGGCGTAGTATTAGGCAGTTCTTC.

The chain combines TRBV19 with TRBJ1-2; D remains ambiguous. This CDR3 has 13 amino acids. CDR1 LNHDA and CDR2 SQIVND come from the germline V gene (reference sequence). V gave up 6 bases and J gave up 4 bases, with 12 bases separating them. CDR3 coding DNA: TGTGCCAGTAGGACCGAAACGGCCTATGGCTACACCTTC. It encodes CASRTETAYGYTF.

A few counts support this clonotype. The chain recombines TRBV9 with TRBJ2-1, with D possibly TRBD2 on 5 matching bases. The CDR3 runs to 16 residues. V was cut by 0 bases and J by 0 bases, with 10 bases left in between. Germline CDR1 reads SGDLS; CDR2 reads YYNGEE. The DNA for the CDR3 is TGTGCCAGCAGCGTAGGAGGACTGAGCTCCTACAATGAGCAGTTCTTC. It specifies CASSVGGLSSYNEQFF.

The V call is TRBV10-1, the J call TRBJ1-1; a weak D match, TRBD1 (5 bases). The CDR3 totals 15 residues. V was cut by 1 base and J by 0 bases, with 9 bases left in between. In germline, CDR1 is WNHNN, CDR2 SYGVQD (reference sequence). The CDR3 region has the DNA TGCGCCAGCAGTGAGTTGACAGTCATGAACACTGAAGCTTTCTTT. This encodes CASSELTVMNTEAFF.

V usage is TRBV20-1 and J usage is TRBJ1-3, with D perhaps matching TRBD1 (6 bases). The CDR3 contains 17 residues. Trimming cost V 2 bases and J 0 bases, with 17 bases left between them. From germline, CDR1 is DFQATT and CDR2 SNEGSKA (reference sequence). CDR3 in DNA: TGCAGTGCTAGAAAGACAGGCCCGGATTACTCTGGAAACACCATATATTTT. As protein: CSARKTGPDYSGNTIYF.

At least ten counts were recorded for this clonotype. The V gene is TRBV12-3 or TRBV12-4, the J gene TRBJ2-5, with 7 bases lining up with TRBD1. The CDR3 runs 14 residues. J was trimmed by 3 bases and V by 6 bases; bases with no gene match: 7. In DNA form, the CDR3 reads TGTGCCAGCAGAATTACAGGGGTGGAAGAGACCCAGTACTTC. It translates to CASRITGVEETQYF.

The chain joins TRBV13 to TRBJ2-7, with D unresolved. This CDR3 spans 13 amino acids. The germline CDR1 and CDR2 sequences are PRHDT and FYEKMQ (reference sequence). With 1 base removed from V and 5 bases from J, the gap between germline ends came to 9 bases. The CDR3 spells CASSLEERNEQYF. CDR3 sequence (DNA): TGTGCCAGCAGCTTAGAGGAAAGGAACGAGCAGTACTTC. The full variable domain, rest sourced from reference TRBV13 and TRBJ2-7, is AAGVIQSPRHLIKEKRETATLKCYPIPRHDTVYWYQQGPGQDPQFLISFYEKMQSDKGSIPDRFSAQQFSDYHSELNMSSLELGDSALYFCASSLEERNEQYFGPGTRLTVT.

This clonotype was detected ten times or more. The chain couples TRBV20-1 to TRBJ2-7; possibly TRBD1 for D (5 bases). The CDR3 runs to 12 residues. V gave up 1 base and J gave up 3 bases, with 7 bases separating them. Germline V gene sequence: CDR1 DFQATT, CDR2 SNEGSKA (reference sequence). The DNA of the CDR3 is TGCAGTGCTAGAGTGGACAACTACGAGCAGTACTTC. It translates to CSARVDNYEQYF.

Remarks on this clonotype: Since a much larger clone is just one base distant, this may be a read error. The chain has TRBV7-9 and TRBJ1-6, with 7 nucleotides matching TRBD1. CDR3 length: 16 amino acids. CDR1 and CDR2 from the germline V gene are SEHNR and FQNEAQ (reference sequence). The CDR3 DNA follows: TGTACCAGCAGCGAGCAGGGCAGGGGGTTGGATTCACCCCTCCACTTT. Protein product: CTSSEQGRGLDSPLHF.

The chain joins TRBV7-2 to TRBJ1-5; 8 nucleotides agree with TRBD1. Trimming cost V 5 bases and J 0 bases; bases outside gene matches: 6. The CDR3 is 16 residues long. Germline values: CDR1 SGHTA, CDR2 FQGNSA. The CDR3 loop reads CASSPGGFSSNQPQHF. In nucleotides, the CDR3 is TGTGCCAGCAGCCCAGGGGGCTTTAGTAGCAATCAGCCCCAGCATTTT.

This clonotype appeared many times. V is TRBV7-8 and J is TRBJ2-3; 8 bases fit TRBD2. The CDR3 sequence is 19 residues long. V gave up 0 bases and J gave up 4 bases; unmatched junction bases: 15. The germline CDR1 and CDR2 sequences are SGHVS and FQNEAQ. The CDR3, as DNA: TGTGCCAGCAGCTTAGCGGCTAGCGGGCCCTACAGGTCCGCAGATACGCAGTATTTT. Translation: CASSLAASGPYRSADTQYF.

This clonotype was recorded many times. The rearrangement uses TRBV7-3 and TRBJ2-7; D is uncertain. CDR3 size: 13 residues. Deletions cut 5 bases from V and 2 bases from J, with 10 bases between. The germline V gene encodes CDR1 SGHTA and CDR2 FQGTGA. The CDR3 region has the DNA TGTGCCAGCAGCCTATATTCGACCTACGAGCAGTACTTC. Protein product: CASSLYSTYEQYF.

V usage is TRBV24-1 and J usage is TRBJ2-5; D is unclear. Germline V lookup: CDR1 KGHDR, CDR2 SFDVKD. The V and J ends lost 0 bases and 6 bases respectively, with 10 bases between them. The CDR3 loop spans 14 amino acids. The CDR3 DNA follows: TGTGCCACCAGTGATTTGAGTGACTTAAAGACCCAGTACTTC. Its protein product is CATSDLSDLKTQYF.

This clonotype was observed a few times. The chain employs TRBV30 and TRBJ1-1; D is ambiguous. This CDR3 region has 13 residues. Germline V gene sequence: CDR1 GTSNPN, CDR2 SVGIG (reference sequence). Trimming pared 6 bases from V and 0 bases from J, leaving 11 bases between. Here the CDR3 DNA reads TGTGCCTGTGCTACAGCGGTGAACACTGAAGCTTTCTTT. This translates into CACATAVNTEAFF. Together with reference TRBV30 and TRBJ1-1, the CDR3 gives the full variable domain: SQTIHQWPATLVQPVGSPLSLECTVEGTSNPNLYWYRQAAGRGLQLLFYSVGIGQISSEVPQNLSASRPQDRQFILSSKKLLLSDSGFYLCACATAVNTEAFFGQGTRLTVV.

The chain is built from TRBV7-9 and TRBJ1-1; no firm D call. Germline V gene data show CDR1 as SEHNR and CDR2 as FQNEAQ (reference sequence). V was pared by 5 bases and J by 3 bases, with 7 bases between. This CDR3 contains 12 residues. CDR3 in amino acids: CASSPVYTEAFF. CDR3 nucleotides: TGTGCCAGCAGCCCCGTATACACTGAAGCTTTCTTT.

The rearrangement joins TRBV19 to TRBJ2-7; D is uncertain. V was pared by 8 bases and J by 0 bases, with 14 bases between. The CDR3 spans 14 residues. Germline-derived CDR1 and CDR2 are LNHDA and SQIVND (reference sequence). The CDR3 nucleotides read TGTGCCAGTTCAGAAGGACGCCACTCCTACGAGCAGTACTTC. It translates to CASSEGRHSYEQYF.

This clonotype was seen more than once but under ten times. The chain combines TRBV3-1 with TRBJ2-5; D gene unclear. Trimming took 4 bases from V and 4 from J, leaving 4 bases between them. The CDR3 spans 11 residues. Per the germline V gene, CDR1 is LGHDT and CDR2 is YNNKEL (reference sequence). CDR3 DNA sequence: TGTGCCAGCAGCCGGACAGAGACCCAGTACTTC. This codes for CASSRTETQYF.

This clonotype was picked up many times. The CDR3 is CASSVTGTGYHEQYF. The CDR3 nucleotides are TGTGCCAGCAGTGTTACCGGGACAGGGTACCACGAGCAGTACTTC. The chain carries TRBV27 and TRBJ2-7, with 9 bases aligning to TRBD1. The CDR3 is 15 residues long. CDR1 MNHEY and CDR2 SMNVEV come from the germline V gene (reference sequence). The ends lost 5 bases at V and 5 bases at J; junction bases unmatched: 10.

This clonotype was picked up a small number of times. The CDR3, as DNA: TGTGCCACCAGTGATTCGGTCTACGGGGGACAGCCTTACAATGAGCAGTTCTTC. Its translation: CATSDSVYGGQPYNEQFF. J is TRBJ2-1 and V is TRBV24-1; the D gene is possibly TRBD1 (7 bases). CDR1 KGHDR and CDR2 SFDVKD come from the germline V gene. The CDR3 is made up of 18 amino acids. V lost 2 bases, J lost 4 bases, and 20 bases lay in between.

At least ten counts were recorded for this clonotype. The rearrangement joins TRBV2 to TRBJ2-7; D not resolved. Trimming cost V 3 bases and J 5 bases, with 8 bases left between them. Per germline, CDR1 SNHLY and CDR2 FYNNEI. The CDR3 is 12 residues long. For the CDR3, the DNA is TGTGCCAGCAGTGACTTAGTCCACGAGCAGTACTTC. Translated, it gives CASSDLVHEQYF.

V gene TRBV10-3 combines with J gene TRBJ1-3, with 7 bases aligning to TRBD1. Germline V gene sequence: CDR1 ENHRY, CDR2 SYGVKD. Germline trimming cut 3 bases from V and 0 bases from J; bases unmatched to any gene: 17. The CDR3 is 20 residues long. The CDR3 is CAISDYGGLQGTRSGNTIYF. The CDR3 bases are TGTGCCATCAGTGATTACGGGGGCCTACAGGGGACCCGCTCTGGAAACACCATATATTTT.

This clonotype has at least ten counts. The gene calls are TRBV7-8 and TRBJ2-1; 11 nucleotides line up with TRBD2. Germline CDR1 reads SGHVS; CDR2 reads FQNEAQ. The CDR3 is 15 residues long. V gave up 5 bases and J gave up 8 bases; unmatched junction bases: 8. The CDR3 coding sequence is TGTGCCAGCAGCGGCAGACTAGCGGGACACTATGAGCAGTTCTTC. Its protein product is CASSGRLAGHYEQFF.

Note on this clonotype: The germline gene is not matched at one end of the junction; a read error may be the cause. CDR3 region: CASSPDPYQEAQYF. In DNA form, the CDR3 reads TGTGCCAGCAGCCCTGACCCGTACCAAGAGGCCCAGTACTTC. The V and J genes are TRBV11-2 and TRBJ2-5; D gene ambiguous. CDR3 length equals 14 residues. Germline lookup yields CDR1 SGHAT and CDR2 FQNNGV. Full variable domain (remainder filled in from reference TRBV11-2 and TRBJ2-5): EAGVAQSPRYKIIEKRQSVAFWCNPISGHATLYWYQQILGQGPKLLIQFQNNGVVDDSQLPKDRFSAERLKGVDSTLKIQPAKLEDSAVYLCASSPDPYQEAQYFGPGTRLLVL.

The gene calls are TRBV7-2 and TRBJ1-1, with D uncertain. V was cut by 5 bases and J by 9 bases, with 22 bases left in between. From germline, CDR1 is SGHTA and CDR2 FQGNSA. This CDR3 has 15 residues. In DNA, the CDR3 is TGTGCCAGCAGCACATTGACCGGGCTACGAATCCAAGCTTTCTTT. It translates to CASSTLTGLRIQAFF.